These 10 T cell receptor beta chains were all obtained from the same sample, sequenced in a study of shared clonotypes between healthy human individuals. Clones were sequenced by immunoSEQ multiplex PCR, and TCRdb holds only the in-frame ones, with some missing. The sample has some 500,000 clones; 70% to 85% are singletons. The sample taken for sequencing was PBMCs. The receptors derive from a woman in her forties in good health. Some clones in this sample may be carry-over from other donors' samples.

The chain has TRBV18 and TRBJ2-5; D ambiguous. CDR1 KGHSH and CDR2 LQKENI come from the germline V gene. The CDR3 length is 12 residues. V shed 5 bases and J shed 3 bases, with 7 bases lying between them. The CDR3 DNA follows: TGTGCCAGCTCAGGGCAGGAAGAGACCCAGTACTTC. The encoded protein is CASSGQEETQYF.

The V and J genes are TRBV5-1 and TRBJ2-7, with TRBD2 matching over 8 bases. Germline V gives CDR1 SGHRS, CDR2 YFSETQ. Trimming removed 0 bases from V and 2 bases from J; junction bases left unmatched: 4. The CDR3 extends over 15 amino acids. CDR3 sequence reads: CASSLDGGAAYEQYF. The CDR3 nucleotides read TGCGCCAGCAGCTTGGACGGGGGGGCCGCCTACGAGCAGTACTTC.

This clone was detected a few times. V usage is TRBV30 and J usage is TRBJ1-1, with a weak D call TRBD1 (6 bases). There are 14 residues in the CDR3. Germline V lookup: CDR1 GTSNPN, CDR2 SVGIG (reference sequence). Trimming removed 0 bases at V and 2 bases at J, with 10 bases between. CDR3 nucleotide sequence: TGTGCCTGGAGTGTGAGGGGGTACAACACTGAAGCTTTCTTT. The encoded protein is CAWSVRGYNTEAFF.

The CDR3 DNA is TGTGCCACCAGCAGACTCGTCGGGACTAGCGGCGAACGAAACATTCAGTACTTC. Translated: CATSRLVGTSGERNIQYF. The chain recombines TRBV15 with TRBJ2-4; 11 bases agree with TRBD2. CDR1 is LNHNV and CDR2 is YYDKDF in the germline V gene (reference sequence). V dropped 2 bases and J dropped 6; count of bases not matched to a gene: 12. The CDR3 extends over 18 amino acids.

This clone was recorded at least ten times. The V call is TRBV19, the J call TRBJ2-2, with a tentative D call TRBD2 (5 bases). Germline-derived CDR1 and CDR2 are LNHDA and SQIVND (reference sequence). The CDR3 is 15 amino acids. The ends were cut back, 3 bases at V and 8 bases at J, with 16 bases in the middle. This chain's CDR3 is CASSMRWERHGELFF. The CDR3 DNA is TGTGCCAGTAGTATGCGGTGGGAGCGTCATGGGGAGCTGTTTTTT.

As for this clone: A much more abundant neighbour one base away suggests this may be a read error. Other nucleotide sequences in the sample specify the same CDR3. This chain joins TRBV4-2 and TRBJ2-6, with 12 nucleotides matching TRBD1. The germline gives CDR1 LGHNA, CDR2 YNFKEQ. CDR3 length equals 18 residues. The DNA of the CDR3 is TGTGCCAGCAGCCAAGCGGGACAGGGGGCGGCAGGGGCTAACGTCCTGACTTTC. Translation: CASSQAGQGAAGANVLTF.

This clone was counted between two and nine times. The chain couples TRBV5-1 to TRBJ1-1; a possible D gene is TRBD1 (5 bases). This CDR3 is built from 15 residues. Germline V gene data show CDR1 as SGHRS and CDR2 as YFSETQ. Trimming stripped 3 bases from V and 5 bases from J, with 17 bases between. CDR3 sequence: CASSSQAGSGTEAFF. The DNA for the CDR3 is TGCGCCAGCAGCTCCCAAGCGGGCTCAGGGACTGAAGCTTTCTTT.

This clone was counted a few times. The chain carries TRBV19 and TRBJ1-1, with D perhaps matching TRBD1 (6 bases). The germline V and J ends were trimmed by 10 bases and 0 bases, with 12 bases remaining between them. The CDR3 consists of 13 residues. Germline V gene data show CDR1 as LNHDA and CDR2 as SQIVND (reference sequence). The CDR3 sequence: CAIQGGLNTEAFF. For the CDR3, the DNA is TGTGCCATTCAAGGGGGACTGAACACTGAAGCTTTCTTT. The entire variable domain, with the rest obtained from reference TRBV19 and TRBJ1-1, is as follows: DGGITQSPKYLFRKEGQNVTLSCEQNLNHDAMYWYRQDPGQGLRLIYYSQIVNDFQKGDIAEGYSVSREKKESFPLTVTSAQKNPTAFYLCAIQGGLNTEAFFGQGTRLTVV.

This chain links TRBV7-3 with TRBJ2-2; TRBD2 agrees at 11 bases. The trim removed 4 bases at V and 7 bases at J, leaving 14 bases unmatched. CDR1 and CDR2 from the germline V gene are SGHTA and FQGTGA. The CDR3 contains 18 residues. DNA of the CDR3: TGTGCCAGCAGCTCATGGGCTACTAGCGGGAGCGGGAACGGGGAGCTGTTTTTT. It yields the protein CASSSWATSGSGNGELFF. Based on the CDR3 plus reference TRBV7-3 and TRBJ2-2, the full variable domain is GAGVSQTPSNKVTEKGKYVELRCDPISGHTALYWYRQSLGQGPEFLIYFQGTGAADDSGLPNDRFFAVRPEGSVSTLKIQRTERGDSAVYLCASSSWATSGSGNGELFFGEGSRLTVL.

This chain connects TRBV5-6 to TRBJ2-3; TRBD1 agrees at 9 bases. CDR3 length equals 15 residues. J gave up 7 bases and V 3 bases, and 9 bases lay outside the gene matches. CDR1 and CDR2 from the germline V gene are SGHDT and YYEEEE. CDR3 DNA sequence: TGTGCCAGCAGCTCGGGGACAGGGCGCACGAATACGCAGTATTTT. Translated, it gives CASSSGTGRTNTQYF.